A selection of T cell receptor beta chains follows, all from one sample in a study of cytomegalovirus exposure and HLA in healthy donors. This table comes from immunoSEQ multiplex PCR, and its TCRdb copy is limited to in-frame clones, with some not included. This sample has some 150,000 clones; roughly 79% occur once, and the top ten carry less than 15%. The sample was PBMCs. The receptors here all came from a woman in her forties or fifties in good health and CMV-seronegative. The conserved cysteine and the conserved F or W are not part of the CDR3 here.

v_gene	j_gene	CDR3aa
TRBV28	TRBJ2-7	ASGGQGNYRDEQY
TRBV5-5	TRBJ2-6	ASSLGVTGNVLT
TRBV14	TRBJ1-2	ASSRDPVYGYT
TRBV9	TRBJ1-3	ASSVTGGAGNTIY
TRBV7-2	TRBJ1-5	ASSRDRDPGGGQPQH
TRBV7-2	TRBJ1-4	ASSLRAGGEKLF
TRBV5-5	TRBJ1-5	ASSLGGDQPQH
TRBV30	TRBJ1-2	AWSRQGAVGYT
TRBV18	TRBJ1-5	ASSKTGAGNQPQH
TRBV9	TRBJ2-2	ASSVRGTAGELF
TRBV4-2	TRBJ2-7	ASSQGTGAVEQY
TRBV6-5	TRBJ1-1	ASSPAGGTRTF